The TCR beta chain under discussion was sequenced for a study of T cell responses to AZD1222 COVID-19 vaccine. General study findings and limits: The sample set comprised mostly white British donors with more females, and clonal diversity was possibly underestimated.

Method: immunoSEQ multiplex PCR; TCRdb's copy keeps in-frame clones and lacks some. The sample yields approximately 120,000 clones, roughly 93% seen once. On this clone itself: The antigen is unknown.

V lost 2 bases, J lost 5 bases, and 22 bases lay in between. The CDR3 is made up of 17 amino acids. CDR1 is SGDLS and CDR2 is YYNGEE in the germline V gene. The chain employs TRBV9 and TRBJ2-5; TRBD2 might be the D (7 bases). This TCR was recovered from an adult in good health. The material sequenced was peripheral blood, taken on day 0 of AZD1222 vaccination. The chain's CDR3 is CASSVGGPSGHGETQYF. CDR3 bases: TGTGCCAGCAGCGTTGGGGGCCCTAGCGGTCATGGGGAGACCCAGTACTTC. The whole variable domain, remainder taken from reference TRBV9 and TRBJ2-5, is DSGVTQTPKHLITATGQRVTLRCSPRSGDLSVYWYQQSLDQGLQFLIQYYNGEERAKGNILERFSAQQFPDLHSELNLSSLELGDSALYFCASSVGGPSGHGETQYFGPGTRLLVL.